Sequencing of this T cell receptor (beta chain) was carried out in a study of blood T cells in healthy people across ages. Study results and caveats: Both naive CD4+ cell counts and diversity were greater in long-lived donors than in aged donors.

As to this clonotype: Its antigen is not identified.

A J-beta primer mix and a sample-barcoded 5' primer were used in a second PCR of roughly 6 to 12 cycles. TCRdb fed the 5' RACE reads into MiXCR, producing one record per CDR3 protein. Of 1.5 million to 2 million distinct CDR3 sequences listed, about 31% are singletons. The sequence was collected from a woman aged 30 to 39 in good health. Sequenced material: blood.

The CDR3 bases are TGCGCCAGCAGCCAAGATCCGGCAGGGACGAGTGGAAACACCATATATTTT. Amino acid sequence: CASSQDPAGTSGNTIYF. V is TRBV4-1 and J is TRBJ1-3; perhaps TRBD1 as D (5 bases). The CDR3 runs 17 residues. V was pared by 0 bases and J by 3 bases, with 15 bases between. Looked up from germline, CDR1 is MGHRA and CDR2 is YSYEKL.